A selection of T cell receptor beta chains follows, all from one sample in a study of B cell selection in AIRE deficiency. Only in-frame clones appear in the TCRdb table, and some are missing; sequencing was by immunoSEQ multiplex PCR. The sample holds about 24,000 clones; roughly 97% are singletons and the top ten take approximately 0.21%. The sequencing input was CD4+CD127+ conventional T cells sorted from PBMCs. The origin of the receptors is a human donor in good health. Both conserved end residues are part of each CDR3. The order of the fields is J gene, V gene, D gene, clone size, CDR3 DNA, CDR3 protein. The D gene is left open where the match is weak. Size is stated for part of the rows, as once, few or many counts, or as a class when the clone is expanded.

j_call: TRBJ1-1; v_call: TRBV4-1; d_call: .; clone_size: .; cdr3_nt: TGCGCCAGCGCCCGGGGGGCGAGCACTGAAGCTTTCTTT; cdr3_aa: CASARGASTEAFF
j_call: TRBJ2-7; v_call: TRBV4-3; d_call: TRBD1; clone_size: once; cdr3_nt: TGCGCCAGCAGCCAGGAGACAGGGCGCGGCGAGCAGTACTTC; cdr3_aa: CASSQETGRGEQYF
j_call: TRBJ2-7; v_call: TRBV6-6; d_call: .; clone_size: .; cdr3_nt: TGTGCCAGCAGTTCCTCACGGGACCCTCGGTACTTC; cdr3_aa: CASSSSRDPRYF
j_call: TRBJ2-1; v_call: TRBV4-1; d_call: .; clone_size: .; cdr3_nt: TGCGCCAGCAGCCAAGATAAGGTATCTAACTCCTACAATGAGCAGTTCTTC; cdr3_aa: CASSQDKVSNSYNEQFF
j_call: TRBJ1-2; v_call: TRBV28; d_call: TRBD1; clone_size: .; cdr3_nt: TGTGCCAGCACCCTAGGACAGGGAGCGTCCTATGGCTACACCTTC; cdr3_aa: CASTLGQGASYGYTF
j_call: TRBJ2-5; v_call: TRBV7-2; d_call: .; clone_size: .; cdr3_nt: TGTGCCAGCAGCTCCGGGCCACGGCGTCCCGAGACCCAGTACTTC; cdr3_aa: CASSSGPRRPETQYF
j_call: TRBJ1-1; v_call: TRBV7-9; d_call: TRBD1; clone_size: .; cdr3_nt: TGTGCCAGCAGCTCGCAGGGGGGTACAACTGAAGCTTTCTTT; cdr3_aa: CASSSQGGTTEAFF
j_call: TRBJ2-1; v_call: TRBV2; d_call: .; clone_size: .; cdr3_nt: TGTGCCAGCATCCGAGATACCTACAATGAGCAGTTCTTC; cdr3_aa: CASIRDTYNEQFF
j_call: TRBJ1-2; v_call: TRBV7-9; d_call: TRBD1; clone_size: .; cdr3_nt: TGTGCCAGCAGCGTACAGGGGAACTATGGCTACACCTTC; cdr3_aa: CASSVQGNYGYTF
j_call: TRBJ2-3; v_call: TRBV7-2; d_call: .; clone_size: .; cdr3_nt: TGTGCCAGCAGCTTATCAGATACGCAGTATTTT; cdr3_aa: CASSLSDTQYF
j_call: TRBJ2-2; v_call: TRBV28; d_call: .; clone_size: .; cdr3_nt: TGTGCCAGCAGAGGTTCGGGGGAGCTGTTTTTT; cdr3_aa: CASRGSGELFF
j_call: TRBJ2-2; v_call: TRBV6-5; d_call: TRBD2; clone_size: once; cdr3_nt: TGTGCCAGCAGGCAGACTAGCGGGAGGGACGGGGAGCTGTTTTTT; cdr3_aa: CASRQTSGRDGELFF
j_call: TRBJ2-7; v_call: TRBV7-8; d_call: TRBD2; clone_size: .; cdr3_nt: TGTGCCAGCAGCTGGGGACTACGGTCAAACGAGCAGTACTTC; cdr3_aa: CASSWGLRSNEQYF
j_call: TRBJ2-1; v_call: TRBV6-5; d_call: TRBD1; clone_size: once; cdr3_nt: TGTGCCAGCAGCTCCTCTGACAGGGGATTCAATGAGCAGTTCTTC; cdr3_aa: CASSSSDRGFNEQFF
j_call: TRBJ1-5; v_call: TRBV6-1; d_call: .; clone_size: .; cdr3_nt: TGTGCCAGCAGTGAAGAGGGGGGTGATAGCAATCAGCCCCAGCATTTT; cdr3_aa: CASSEEGGDSNQPQHF
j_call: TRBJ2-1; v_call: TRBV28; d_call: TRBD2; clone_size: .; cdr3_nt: TGTGCCAGCAGCCCCCCTGGGAGGGCCTTCTACAATGAGCAGTTCTTC; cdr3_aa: CASSPPGRAFYNEQFF
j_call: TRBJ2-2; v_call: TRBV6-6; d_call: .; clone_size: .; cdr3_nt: TGTGCCAGCAAGGATAGCGTGAACACCGGGGAGCTGTTTTTT; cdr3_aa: CASKDSVNTGELFF
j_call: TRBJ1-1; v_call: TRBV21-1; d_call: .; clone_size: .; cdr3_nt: TGTGCCAGCAGCCTAACGACCGGGGTCCACGGGGACACTGAAGCTTTCTTT; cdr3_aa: CASSLTTGVHGDTEAFF
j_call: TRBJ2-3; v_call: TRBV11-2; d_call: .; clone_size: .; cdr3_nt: TGTGCCAGCAGCGGGACGGGGCCAGATACGCAGTATTTT; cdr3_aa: CASSGTGPDTQYF
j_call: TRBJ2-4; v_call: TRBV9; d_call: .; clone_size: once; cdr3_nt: TGTGCCAGCAGCACTCAACAGGGGAGGTACGCCAAAAACATTCAGTACTTC; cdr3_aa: CASSTQQGRYAKNIQYF
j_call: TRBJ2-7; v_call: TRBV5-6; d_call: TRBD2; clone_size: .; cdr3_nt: TGTGCCAGCAGCTTGGTAGCGGGAGGTATCTCCTACGAGCAGTACTTC; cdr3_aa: CASSLVAGGISYEQYF
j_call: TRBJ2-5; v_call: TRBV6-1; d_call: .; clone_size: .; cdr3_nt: TGTGCCAGCAGTGAGAAGGGGACTGGGGAGACCCAGTACTTC; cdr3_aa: CASSEKGTGETQYF
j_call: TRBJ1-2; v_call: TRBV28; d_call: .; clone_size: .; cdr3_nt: TGTGCCAGCAGTTCCCCCTCTCCGGGACCGTCTGGTGGCTACACCTTC; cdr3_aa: CASSSPSPGPSGGYTF
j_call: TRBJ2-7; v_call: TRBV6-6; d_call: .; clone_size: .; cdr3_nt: TGTGCCAGCAGTGACGGGGACTTCGGCTACGAGCAGTACTTC; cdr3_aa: CASSDGDFGYEQYF
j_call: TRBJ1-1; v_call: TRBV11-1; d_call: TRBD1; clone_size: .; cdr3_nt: TGTGCCAGCAGCTTAACAGGGGGCACTGAAGCTTTCTTT; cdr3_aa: CASSLTGGTEAFF
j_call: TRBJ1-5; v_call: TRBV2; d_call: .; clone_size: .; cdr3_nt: TGTGCCAGCACCGAGGAGGGGGCCCAGCATTTT; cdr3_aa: CASTEEGAQHF
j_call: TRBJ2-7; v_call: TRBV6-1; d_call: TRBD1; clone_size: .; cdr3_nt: TGTGCCAGCAGCGTCGACAGGGGAGTAATGGAGCAGTACTTC; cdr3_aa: CASSVDRGVMEQYF
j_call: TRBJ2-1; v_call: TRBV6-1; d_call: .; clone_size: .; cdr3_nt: TGTGCCAGCAGTGAAGGGTACGACAATGAGCAGTTCTTC; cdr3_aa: CASSEGYDNEQFF
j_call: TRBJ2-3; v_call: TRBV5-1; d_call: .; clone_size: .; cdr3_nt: TGCGCCAGCAGCTCCGACGGGGTTAGCACAGATACGCAGTATTTT; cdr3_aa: CASSSDGVSTDTQYF
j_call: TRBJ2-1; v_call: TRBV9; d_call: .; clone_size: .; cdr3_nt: TGTGCCAGCAGCGTAGGCGGAGGAGGGGGCGGTGAGCAGTTCTTC; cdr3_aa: CASSVGGGGGGEQFF
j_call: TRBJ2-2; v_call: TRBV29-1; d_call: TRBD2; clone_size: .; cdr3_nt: TGCAGCGTTGAAAGGGCCGAGGCGGGAGGTACCGGGGAGCTGTTTTTT; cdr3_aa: CSVERAEAGGTGELFF
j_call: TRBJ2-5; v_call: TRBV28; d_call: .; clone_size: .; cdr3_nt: TGTGCCAGCAGTTTACGGGGCCGCGATTCGGAGACCCAGTACTTC; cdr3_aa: CASSLRGRDSETQYF
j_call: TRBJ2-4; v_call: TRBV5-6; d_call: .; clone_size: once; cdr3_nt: TGTGCCAGCAGTGGGGCGGGCGAGGCCAAAAACATTCAGTACTTC; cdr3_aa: CASSGAGEAKNIQYF
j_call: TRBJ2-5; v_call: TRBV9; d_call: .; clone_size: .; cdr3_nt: TGTGCCAGCAGCGTAGAATCTCGGTCAACCCAGTACTTC; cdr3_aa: CASSVESRSTQYF
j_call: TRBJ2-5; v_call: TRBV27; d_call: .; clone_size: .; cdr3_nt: TGTGCCAGCAGTTTCTCTGGCTGGGAGACCCAGTACTTC; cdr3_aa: CASSFSGWETQYF
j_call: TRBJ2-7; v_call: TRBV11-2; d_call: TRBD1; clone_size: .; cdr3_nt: TGTGCCAGCAGCTTGGGACAGGGAATCTACGAGCAGTACTTC; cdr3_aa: CASSLGQGIYEQYF